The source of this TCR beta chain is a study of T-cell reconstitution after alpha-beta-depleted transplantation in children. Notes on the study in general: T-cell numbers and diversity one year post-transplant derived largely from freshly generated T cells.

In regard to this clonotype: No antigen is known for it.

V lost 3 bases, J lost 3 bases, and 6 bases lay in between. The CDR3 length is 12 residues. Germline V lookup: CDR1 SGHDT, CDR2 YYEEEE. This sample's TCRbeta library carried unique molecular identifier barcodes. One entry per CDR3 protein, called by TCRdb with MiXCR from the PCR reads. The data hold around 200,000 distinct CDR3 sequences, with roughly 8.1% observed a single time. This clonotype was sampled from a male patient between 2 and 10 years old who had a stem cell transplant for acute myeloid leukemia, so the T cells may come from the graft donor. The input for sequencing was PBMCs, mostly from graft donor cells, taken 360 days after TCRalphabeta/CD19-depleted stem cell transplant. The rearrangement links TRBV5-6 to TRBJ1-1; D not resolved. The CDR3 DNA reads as TGTGCCAGCAGCTATTCGGACACTGAAGCTTTCTTT. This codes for CASSYSDTEAFF.